This T cell receptor (beta chain) was identified during a study of T cells in Graves' hyperthyroidism and ophthalmopathy. Using RNA transcripts as the source, TCR beta CDR3 regions were amplified. Using the HTBI primer set, a first-round RT-PCR was run on the TCR CDR3. MiXCR was run by TCRdb on the multiplex PCR reads, yielding one entry per CDR3 protein. The data show roughly 570,000 distinct CDR3 sequences, 15% to 18% seen once. Each diagnosis was grounded in clinical symptoms, serum thyroxine and TRAb, thyroid ultrasound, and orbital computed tomography. Fresh peripheral blood, around 9.2 ml of it, supplied the PBMCs. Study-level findings and limits: Blood samples included most of the expanded thyroid clonotypes exceeding 0.001.

This clonotype was counted ten times or more. Its antigen is not identified. The CDR3 has 15 amino acids. The V gene's germline CDR1 is WSHSY and CDR2 SAAADI. The ends lost 6 bases at V and 0 bases at J; junction bases unmatched: 5. The receptor's source is a woman in her 30s with Graves' hyperthyroidism. Specimen: blood. The J gene is TRBJ2-1, the V gene TRBV10-2, with 7 nucleotides matching TRBD2. DNA of the CDR3: TGCGCCAGCAGAGAAGCGGGAAGCTCCTACAATGAGCAGTTCTTC. This encodes CASREAGSSYNEQFF.